The 5 T cell receptor beta chains given below trace back to one sample, sequenced in a study of shared clonotypes between healthy human individuals. Measured with immunoSEQ multiplex PCR; TCRdb has only the in-frame clones, and not every one. The sample yields 2 million to 3 million clones, 80% to 95% seen once. Material for sequencing was naive CD4+ T cells from PBMCs. The subset is: CD45RA+ positively selected. The receptors originated from a young man in good health. Some clones in this sample may be carry-over from other donors' samples.

This clone appeared once. V usage is TRBV7-3 and J usage is TRBJ2-7, with 9 bases lining up with TRBD2. Germline loops: CDR1 SGHTA, CDR2 FQGTGA. V was clipped by 0 bases and J by 4 bases; unmatched bases: 7. There are 16 residues in the CDR3. This chain's CDR3 is CASSLTGASGIYEQYF. The CDR3 DNA sequence: TGTGCCAGCAGCTTAACGGGGGCTAGCGGGATTTACGAGCAGTACTTC.

Only a few counts were recorded for this clone. The chain recombines TRBV4-2 with TRBJ1-2; D might be TRBD1 (6 bases). In germline, CDR1 is LGHNA, CDR2 YNFKEQ. Trimming took 7 bases from V and 4 from J, leaving 19 bases between them. The CDR3 runs to 15 residues. CDR3 region: CASTQDRGTFYGYTF. The DNA for the CDR3 is TGTGCCAGCACTCAGGATAGGGGGACCTTCTATGGCTACACCTTC.

The chain has TRBV7-9 and TRBJ2-3; tentatively, D is TRBD1 or TRBD2 (5 bases each). The CDR3 is 16 amino acids. Germline-derived CDR1 and CDR2 are SEHNR and FQNEAQ (reference sequence). V was shortened by 5 bases and J by 4 bases, with 19 bases between the two germline ends. The CDR3 sequence is CASSAASGTMADTQYF. In DNA form, the CDR3 reads TGTGCCAGCAGCGCCGCCTCCGGGACGATGGCAGATACGCAGTATTTT. The whole variable domain, filled in from reference TRBV7-9 and TRBJ2-3, reads DTGVSQNPRHKITKRGQNVTFRCDPISEHNRLYWYRQTLGQGPEFLTYFQNEAQLEKSRLLSDRFSAERPKGSFSTLEIQRTEQGDSAMYLCASSAASGTMADTQYFGPGTRLTVL.

The chain employs TRBV9 and TRBJ1-1; 8 nucleotides match TRBD1. Germline V gives CDR1 SGDLS, CDR2 YYNGEE. The CDR3 is made up of 16 amino acids. Germline trimming cut 0 bases from V and 1 base from J; bases unmatched to any gene: 5. CDR3 coding DNA: TGTGCCAGCAGCGTAGCCAAAGACAGGGGGAACACTGAAGCTTTCTTT. This translates into CASSVAKDRGNTEAFF.

The chain couples TRBV6-1 to TRBJ1-5, with no clear D. Germline CDR1 is MNHNS and CDR2 is SASEGT. V lost 2 bases to trimming and J lost 0 bases, with 11 bases between them. The CDR3 is 16 residues long. The CDR3 loop reads CASSEYSGFSNQPQHF. In nucleotides, the CDR3 is TGTGCCAGCAGTGAATACTCCGGGTTTAGCAATCAGCCCCAGCATTTT.